These T cell receptor beta chains were read from a single sample in a study of cytomegalovirus exposure and HLA in healthy donors. Clones were read by immunoSEQ multiplex PCR, and TCRdb kept only the in-frame ones, dropping some. The sample shows approximately 150,000 clones, 72% of them seen only once. The sample consisted of PBMCs. These receptors all stem from a human donor in good health. The CDR3 runs from the conserved cysteine through the conserved F or W.

j_call: TRBJ2-5
v_call: TRBV5-1
cdr3_aa: CASSTQASYKETQYF

j_call: TRBJ2-1
v_call: TRBV7-3
cdr3_aa: CASSSGLAGGRDEQFF

j_call: TRBJ2-7
v_call: TRBV2
cdr3_aa: CASSGEGGEQYF

j_call: TRBJ1-2
v_call: TRBV19
cdr3_aa: CTSTPGNYRGRNGYTF

j_call: TRBJ1-2
v_call: TRBV4-1
cdr3_aa: CASSQRDRGSYGYTF

j_call: TRBJ1-1
v_call: TRBV7-9
cdr3_aa: CASSLGQGQMNTEAFF

j_call: TRBJ1-6
v_call: TRBV7-8
cdr3_aa: CASSFGTGQIDSPLHF

j_call: TRBJ1-1
v_call: TRBV7-2
cdr3_aa: CASSRTQVIDTEAFF

j_call: TRBJ2-7
v_call: TRBV11-2
cdr3_aa: CASSLPGQGYEQYF

j_call: TRBJ2-1
v_call: TRBV27
cdr3_aa: CAARLAGNYNEQFF

j_call: TRBJ1-4
v_call: TRBV7-9
cdr3_aa: CASSAAGTGGEKLFF

j_call: TRBJ1-2
v_call: TRBV30
cdr3_aa: CAWSVQGGRSYTF

j_call: TRBJ1-5
v_call: TRBV7-8
cdr3_aa: CASSAGREGNQPQHF

j_call: TRBJ1-5
v_call: TRBV27
cdr3_aa: CASSPGTRSNQPQHF

j_call: TRBJ1-2
v_call: TRBV5-6
cdr3_aa: CASSRQVGDYGYTF

j_call: TRBJ2-3
v_call: TRBV7-2
cdr3_aa: CASSYRPSGGLTTDTQYF

j_call: TRBJ2-7
v_call: TRBV2
cdr3_aa: CASSEKVRGQGAHRLFYEQYF

j_call: TRBJ2-5
v_call: TRBV2
cdr3_aa: CASINRAETQYF

j_call: TRBJ2-3
v_call: TRBV7-8
cdr3_aa: CASSLEGSTDTQYF

j_call: TRBJ1-3
v_call: TRBV9
cdr3_aa: CASSVASTGLGNTIYF

j_call: TRBJ2-3
v_call: TRBV19
cdr3_aa: CASSIHGLAGGSDTQYF

j_call: TRBJ2-7
v_call: TRBV18
cdr3_aa: CASSPGQGINEQYF

j_call: TRBJ1-2
v_call: TRBV19
cdr3_aa: CASTFDSLEYGYTF

j_call: TRBJ1-2
v_call: TRBV7-2
cdr3_aa: CASSPTGDGANYGYTF

j_call: TRBJ2-5
v_call: TRBV11-3
cdr3_aa: CASSLDSSGFETQYF

j_call: TRBJ2-7
v_call: TRBV27
cdr3_aa: CASSYLLAGGAGGEQYF

j_call: TRBJ1-5
v_call: TRBV19
cdr3_aa: CASCPRDRGKGPQHF

j_call: TRBJ1-5
v_call: TRBV19
cdr3_aa: CASSTYRNQPQHF

j_call: TRBJ1-1
v_call: TRBV6-5
cdr3_aa: CASSYSVGVTEAFF

j_call: TRBJ2-3
v_call: TRBV4-1
cdr3_aa: CASSQDGGGGADTQYF

j_call: TRBJ2-1
v_call: TRBV20-1
cdr3_aa: CSARSEVEQFF

j_call: TRBJ2-7
v_call: TRBV5-1
cdr3_aa: CASSLEYRQGAVEQYF